Each of the 13 T cell receptor beta chains below was sequenced from the same sample in a study of T-cell reconstitution after alpha-beta-depleted transplantation in children. Preparation of the TCRbeta library involved a method that used unique molecular identifiers. Each CDR3 protein is one row after TCRdb ran MiXCR on the PCR reads. Of around 180,000 distinct CDR3 sequences listed, 11% were seen once; the top ten hold under 15%. The sample in question was PBMCs, obtained before TCRalphabeta/CD19-depleted stem cell transplant. These receptors came from a boy between 2 and 15 years old with acute myeloid leukemia, due to receive a stem cell transplant.

This clonotype has just a few counts. The rearrangement joins TRBV6-1 to TRBJ1-4; 11 nucleotides match TRBD1. CDR1 is MNHNS and CDR2 is SASEGT in the germline V gene. Unmatched junction bases numbered 4, after V lost 0 bases and J lost 7 bases. This CDR3 spans 16 amino acids. The CDR3 bases are TGTGCCAGCAGTGAAGCGGTGGGACAGGGGGGTGAAAAACTGTTTTTT. It specifies CASSEAVGQGGEKLFF.

For this clonotype: Possible read error: a much larger clone is one base away. The CDR3: CAISPLNNEQFF. The CDR3 DNA reads as TGTGCCATCAGCCCCTTAAACAATGAGCAGTTCTTC. The V call is TRBV7-2, the J call TRBJ2-1; D is unresolved. This CDR3 region has 12 residues. Germline CDR1 is SGHTA and CDR2 is FQGNSA.

This clonotype was counted a few times. V usage is TRBV12-3 or TRBV12-4 and J usage is TRBJ2-7, with a weak D call TRBD1 (6 bases). CDR3 length equals 13 residues. With 3 bases removed from V and 4 bases from J, the gap between germline ends came to 10 bases. CDR3 protein: CASSFFGQYEQYF. In DNA form, the CDR3 reads TGTGCCAGCAGTTTCTTCGGACAGTACGAGCAGTACTTC.

This clonotype was recorded many times. The chain couples TRBV7-6 to TRBJ2-1, with D possibly matching TRBD2 (6 bases). Per germline, CDR1 SGHVS and CDR2 FNYEAQ. With 1 base removed from V and 0 bases from J, the gap between germline ends came to 13 bases. CDR3 length: 17 residues. The CDR3 sequence: CASSLGVAGSSYNEQFF. The CDR3 coding sequence is TGTGCCAGCAGCTTAGGGGTGGCGGGGAGCTCCTACAATGAGCAGTTCTTC.

This clonotype was picked up a small number of times. The genes are TRBV3-1 and TRBJ2-7; 9 nucleotides agree with TRBD2. The CDR3 contains 19 residues. The J segment lost 4 bases and the V segment lost 11 bases, leaving 27 bases of the junction unmatched. From germline, CDR1 is LGHDT and CDR2 YNNKEL (reference sequence). CDR3 sequence (DNA): TGTGCCTCCTGCCAAGATTATTTGGCTAGCGGGAAGAGTCCGTACGAGCAGTACTTC. This codes for CASCQDYLASGKSPYEQYF.

This clonotype was found many times. The gene calls are TRBV20-1 and TRBJ2-3; tentatively, D is TRBD2 (5 bases). CDR3 length: 14 amino acids. Germline V gene sequence: CDR1 DFQATT, CDR2 SNEGSKA (reference sequence). Trimming stripped 5 bases from V and 2 bases from J, with 14 bases between. The CDR3 DNA reads as TGCAGTGCTTATATAAGCGGATACACAGATACGCAGTATTTT. It translates to CSAYISGYTDTQYF.

There are many counts of this clonotype. The V gene is TRBV25-1, the J gene TRBJ2-3, with D possibly TRBD1 on 6 matching bases. Germline CDR1 reads MGHDK; CDR2 reads SYGVNS. This CDR3 contains 11 residues. V lost 7 bases, J lost 5 bases, and 7 bases lay in between. Here the CDR3 reads CASTQGDTQYF. The CDR3 DNA is TGTGCCAGCACACAGGGAGATACGCAGTATTTT.

This clonotype has a count of ten or more. The V and J genes are TRBV4-2 and TRBJ1-2; D may be TRBD1 (6 bases). Per the germline V gene, CDR1 is LGHNA and CDR2 is YNFKEQ. Trimming cost V 0 bases and J 5 bases, with 13 bases left between them. This CDR3 spans 15 amino acids. CDR3 protein: CASSQEKLQGYGYTF. The CDR3 DNA reads TGTGCCAGCAGCCAAGAAAAGTTACAGGGATATGGCTACACCTTC.

Ten or more counts support this clonotype. This sequence joins TRBV6-5 and TRBJ2-4, with D perhaps being TRBD1 or TRBD2 (5 bases each). The CDR3 covers 13 residues. Trimming took 6 bases from V and 9 from J, leaving 15 bases between them. Germline V gene lookup returns CDR1 MNHEY and CDR2 SVGAGI. The CDR3 spells CASSRDGQSIQYF. Written as DNA, the CDR3 is TGTGCCAGCAGCAGGGACGGTCAAAGCATTCAGTACTTC.

This clonotype occurred many times. The rearrangement uses TRBV7-9 and TRBJ2-1; D is unresolved. The V gene's germline CDR1 is SEHNR and CDR2 FQNEAQ (reference sequence). This CDR3 spans 18 amino acids. Trimming left V 6 bases short and J 0 bases short, with 21 bases between. The chain's CDR3 is CASSRRNSFLNSYNEQFF. CDR3 coding DNA: TGTGCCAGCAGTCGCAGAAACTCCTTCCTTAACTCCTACAATGAGCAGTTCTTC.

This clonotype has at least ten counts. The CDR3 sequence: CASSLMGGSTGELFF. The CDR3 region has the DNA TGTGCCAGCAGTTTGATGGGCGGTAGCACCGGGGAGCTGTTTTTT. V usage is TRBV12-3 or TRBV12-4 and J usage is TRBJ2-2, with no clear D. There are 15 residues in the CDR3. Trimming removed 3 bases at V and 4 bases at J, with 12 bases between.

This clonotype was counted many times. The rearrangement links TRBV5-1 to TRBJ1-5, with D hard to call. Germline lookup yields CDR1 SGHRS and CDR2 YFSETQ. V lost 0 bases to trimming and J lost 4 bases, with 11 bases between them. The CDR3 runs 15 residues. The CDR3 region has the DNA TGCGCCAGCAGCTTGGAGCGGCAGAGGAATCAGCCCCAGCATTTT. This gives the protein CASSLERQRNQPQHF.

By frequency in the sample, this clonotype is medium-sized. The J gene is TRBJ2-7, the V gene TRBV27; D assignment may be TRBD1 or TRBD2 (5 bases each). This CDR3 spans 13 amino acids. Trimming removed 8 bases from V and 7 bases from J, with 18 bases in between. The germline gives CDR1 MNHEY, CDR2 SMNVEV (reference sequence). The CDR3 DNA sequence: TGTGCCAGCGCCCCAACTCGCTGGGGGGAGCAGTACGTC. This sequence encodes CASAPTRWGEQYV.